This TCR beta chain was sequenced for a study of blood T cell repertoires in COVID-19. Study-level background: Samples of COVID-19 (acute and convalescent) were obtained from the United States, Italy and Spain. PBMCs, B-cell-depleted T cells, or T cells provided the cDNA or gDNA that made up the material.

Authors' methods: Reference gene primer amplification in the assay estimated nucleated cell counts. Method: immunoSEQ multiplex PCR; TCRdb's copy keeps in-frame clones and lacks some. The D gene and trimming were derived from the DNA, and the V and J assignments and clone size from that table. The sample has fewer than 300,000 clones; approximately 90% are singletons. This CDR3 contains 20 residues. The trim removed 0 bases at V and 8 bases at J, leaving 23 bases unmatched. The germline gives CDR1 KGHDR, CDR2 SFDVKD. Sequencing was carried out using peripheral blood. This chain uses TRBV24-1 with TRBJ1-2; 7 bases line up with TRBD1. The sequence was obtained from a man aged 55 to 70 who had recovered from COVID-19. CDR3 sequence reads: CATSDLHPDRASPLAGGYTF. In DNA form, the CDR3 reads TGTGCCACCAGTGATTTGCATCCCGACAGGGCGAGCCCGTTAGCGGGGGGCTACACCTTC.